This entry features one T cell receptor beta chain sequence. Its antigen is still unknown. V shed 8 bases and J 4 bases; nucleotides not matched to a gene: 12. Germline assignment: CDR1 SNHLY and CDR2 FYNNEI. The length of the CDR3 is 17 residues. Sequencing used immunoSEQ multiplex PCR; TCRdb keeps in-frame clones, though not all of them. Here the sample spans some 320,000 clones, about nine tenths being singletons. This entry is derived from a study of cytomegalovirus exposure and HLA in healthy donors. Study at large: The 95 to 150 validation repertoires were produced on the same platform as the roughly 690 repertoires of the first cohort. This was reported in a later analysis.

Study results and limitations: Listed as cytomegalovirus-associated were 150 or so TCR beta chains. TCR sequences were mostly rare, though some public TCRs occurred in many donors.

Sequencing was performed on PBMCs. This sequence originates from a woman aged 25 to 39 in good health and CMV-seropositive. The chain is built from TRBV2 and TRBJ2-5, with 14 positions matching TRBD2. The CDR3 DNA is TGTGCCAGCTCCGAAGGGACTAGCGGGAGAAGGAGAGAGACCCAGTACTTC. It translates to CASSEGTSGRRRETQYF.